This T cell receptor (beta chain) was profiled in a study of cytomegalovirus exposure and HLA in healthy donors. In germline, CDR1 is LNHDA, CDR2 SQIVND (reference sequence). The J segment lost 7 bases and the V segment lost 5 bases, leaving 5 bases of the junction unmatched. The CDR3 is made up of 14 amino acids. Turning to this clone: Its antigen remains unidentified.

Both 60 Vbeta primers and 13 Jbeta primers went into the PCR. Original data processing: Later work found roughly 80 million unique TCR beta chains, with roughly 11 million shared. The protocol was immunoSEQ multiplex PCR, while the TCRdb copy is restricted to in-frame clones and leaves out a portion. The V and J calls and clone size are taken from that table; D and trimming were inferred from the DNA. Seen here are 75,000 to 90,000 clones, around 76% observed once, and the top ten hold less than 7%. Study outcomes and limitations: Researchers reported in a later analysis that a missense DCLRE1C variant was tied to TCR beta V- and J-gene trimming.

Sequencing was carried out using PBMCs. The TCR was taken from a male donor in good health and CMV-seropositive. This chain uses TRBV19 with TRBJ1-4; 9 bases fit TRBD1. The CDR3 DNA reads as TGTGCCAGTAGTTCCGGGACAGGGTCTGAAAAACTGTTTTTT. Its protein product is CASSSGTGSEKLFF.